What follows describes a single T cell receptor (beta chain). What it binds is unknown. The sample is drawn from a study of T cells in localized non-small cell lung cancer. TCRdb's copy holds only in-frame clones and misses some; the assay was immunoSEQ multiplex PCR. The sample contains approximately 83,000 clones, under 95% of which appear only once. The CDR3 is 14 amino acids. V lost 0 bases to trimming and J lost 10 bases, with 13 bases between them. The V gene's germline CDR1 is MGHDK and CDR2 SYGVNS. General study points: Appearing in adjacent lung were a median approximately 50 of the top 100 tumor clones. Highest T cell clonality was seen in uninvolved adjacent lung, surpassing that measured in tumor.

The TCR originated in a woman between 40 and 69 years old with stage II squamous cell lung carcinoma. Sequences were derived from PBMCs, sampled before any cancer treatment. This sequence joins TRBV25-1 and TRBJ2-1; no reliable D call. CDR3 amino acids: CASSEYQRADEQFF. The CDR3 DNA follows: TGTGCCAGCAGTGAATATCAACGGGCTGACGAGCAGTTCTTC.